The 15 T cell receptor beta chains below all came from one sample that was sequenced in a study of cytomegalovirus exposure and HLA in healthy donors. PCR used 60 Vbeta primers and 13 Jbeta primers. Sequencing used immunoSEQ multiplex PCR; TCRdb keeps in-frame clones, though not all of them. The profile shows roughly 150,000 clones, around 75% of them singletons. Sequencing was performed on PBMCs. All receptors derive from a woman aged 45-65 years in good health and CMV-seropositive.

CDR3 protein: CASSLWAGDLEQYF. The CDR3 nucleotides read TGTGCCAGCAGCTTATGGGCAGGGGACCTCGAGCAGTACTTC. The rearrangement uses TRBV7-2 and TRBJ2-7, with TRBD1 as a possible D gene (6 bases). This CDR3 is built from 14 residues. Germline V CDR1 and CDR2: SGHTA, FQGNSA. V was shortened by 2 bases and J by 6 bases, with 14 bases between the two germline ends.

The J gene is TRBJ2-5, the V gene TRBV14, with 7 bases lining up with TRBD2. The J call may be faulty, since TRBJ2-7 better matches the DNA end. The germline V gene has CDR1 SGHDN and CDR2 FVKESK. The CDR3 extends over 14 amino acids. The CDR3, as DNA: TGTGCCAGCAGCCAAGCGGGGGGTAATTACGAGCAGTACTTC. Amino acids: CASSQAGGNYEQYF.

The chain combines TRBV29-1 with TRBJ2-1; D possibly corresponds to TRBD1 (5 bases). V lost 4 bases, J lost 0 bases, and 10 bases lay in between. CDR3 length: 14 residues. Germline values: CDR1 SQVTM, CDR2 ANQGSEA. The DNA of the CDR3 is TGCAGCGTTGTACAGGCTAGCTCCTACAATGAGCAGTTCTTC. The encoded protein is CSVVQASSYNEQFF.

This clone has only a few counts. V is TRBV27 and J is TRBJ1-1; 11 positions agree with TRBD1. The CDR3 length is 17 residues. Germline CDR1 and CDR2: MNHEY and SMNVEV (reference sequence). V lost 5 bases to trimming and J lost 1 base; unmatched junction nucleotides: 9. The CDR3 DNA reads TGTGCCAGCAGTCCACGGACAGGGGGCATAAAGAACACTGAAGCTTTCTTT. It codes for CASSPRTGGIKNTEAFF.

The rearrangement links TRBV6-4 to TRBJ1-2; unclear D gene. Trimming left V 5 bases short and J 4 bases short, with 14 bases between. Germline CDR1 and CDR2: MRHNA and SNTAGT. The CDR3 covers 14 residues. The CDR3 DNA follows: TGTGCCAGCAGTCCCGAACGGGGAAGCTATGGCTACACCTTC. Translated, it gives CASSPERGSYGYTF.

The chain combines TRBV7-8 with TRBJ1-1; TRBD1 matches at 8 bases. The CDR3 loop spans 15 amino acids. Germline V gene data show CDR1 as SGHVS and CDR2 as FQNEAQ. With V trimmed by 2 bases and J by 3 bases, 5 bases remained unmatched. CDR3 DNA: TGTGCCAGCAGCTTATCTGGACAGGGTGACACTGAAGCTTTCTTT. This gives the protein CASSLSGQGDTEAFF.

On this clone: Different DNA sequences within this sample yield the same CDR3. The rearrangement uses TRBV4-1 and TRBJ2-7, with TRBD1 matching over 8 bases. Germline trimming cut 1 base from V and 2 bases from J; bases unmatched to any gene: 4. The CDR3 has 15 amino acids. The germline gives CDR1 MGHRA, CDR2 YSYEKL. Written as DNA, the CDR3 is TGCGCCAGCAGCCAAGTCGGGACAGGTCCCTACGAGCAGTACTTC. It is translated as CASSQVGTGPYEQYF.

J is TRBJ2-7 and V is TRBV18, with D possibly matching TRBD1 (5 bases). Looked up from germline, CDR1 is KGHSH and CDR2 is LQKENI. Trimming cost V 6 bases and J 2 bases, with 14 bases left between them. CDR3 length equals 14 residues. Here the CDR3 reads CASSWGRRTYEQYF. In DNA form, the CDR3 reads TGTGCCAGCTCTTGGGGCAGGCGGACCTACGAGCAGTACTTC.

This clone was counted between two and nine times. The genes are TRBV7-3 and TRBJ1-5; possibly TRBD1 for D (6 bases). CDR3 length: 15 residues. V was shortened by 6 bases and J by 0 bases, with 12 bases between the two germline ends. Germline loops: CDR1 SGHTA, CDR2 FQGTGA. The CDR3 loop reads CASSLQGYSNQPQHF. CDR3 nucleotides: TGTGCCAGCAGTTTACAGGGATATAGCAATCAGCCCCAGCATTTT.

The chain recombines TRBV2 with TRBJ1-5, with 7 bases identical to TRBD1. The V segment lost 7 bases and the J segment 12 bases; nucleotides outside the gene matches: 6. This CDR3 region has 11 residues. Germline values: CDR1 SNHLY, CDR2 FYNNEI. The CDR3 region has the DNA TGTGCCAGCAAGATCTCAGGGGGCCAGCATTTT. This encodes CASKISGGQHF.

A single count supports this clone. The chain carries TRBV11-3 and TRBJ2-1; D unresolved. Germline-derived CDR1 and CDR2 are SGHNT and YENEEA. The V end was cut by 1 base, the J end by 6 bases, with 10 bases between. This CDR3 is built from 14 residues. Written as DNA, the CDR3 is TGTGCCAGCAGCTTAGGCTCCCCCGGCAATGAGCAGTTCTTC. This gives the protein CASSLGSPGNEQFF.

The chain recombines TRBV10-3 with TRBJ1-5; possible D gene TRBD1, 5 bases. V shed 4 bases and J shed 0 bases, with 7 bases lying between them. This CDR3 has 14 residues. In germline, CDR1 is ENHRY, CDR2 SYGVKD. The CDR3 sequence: CAISGGGSNQPQHF. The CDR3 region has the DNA TGTGCCATCAGTGGGGGGGGTAGCAATCAGCCCCAGCATTTT.

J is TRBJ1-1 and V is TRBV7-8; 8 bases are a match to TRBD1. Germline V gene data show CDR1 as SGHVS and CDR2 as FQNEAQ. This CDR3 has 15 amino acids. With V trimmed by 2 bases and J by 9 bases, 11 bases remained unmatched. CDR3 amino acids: CASSLKRDRFIKAFF. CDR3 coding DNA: TGTGCCAGCAGCTTAAAGAGGGACAGGTTTATTAAAGCTTTCTTT.

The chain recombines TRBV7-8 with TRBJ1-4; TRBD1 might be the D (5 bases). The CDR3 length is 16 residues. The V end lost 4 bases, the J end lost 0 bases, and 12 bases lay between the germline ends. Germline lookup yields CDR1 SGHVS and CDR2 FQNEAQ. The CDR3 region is CASSSQGRATNEKLFF. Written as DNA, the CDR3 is TGTGCCAGCAGCTCGCAGGGAAGAGCAACTAATGAAAAACTGTTTTTT.

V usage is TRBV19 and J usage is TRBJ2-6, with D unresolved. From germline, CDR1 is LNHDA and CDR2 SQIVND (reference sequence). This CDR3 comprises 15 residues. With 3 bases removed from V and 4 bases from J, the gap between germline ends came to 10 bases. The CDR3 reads CASSILQAGANVLTF. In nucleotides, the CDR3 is TGTGCCAGTAGTATTCTCCAGGCAGGGGCCAACGTCCTGACTTTC.